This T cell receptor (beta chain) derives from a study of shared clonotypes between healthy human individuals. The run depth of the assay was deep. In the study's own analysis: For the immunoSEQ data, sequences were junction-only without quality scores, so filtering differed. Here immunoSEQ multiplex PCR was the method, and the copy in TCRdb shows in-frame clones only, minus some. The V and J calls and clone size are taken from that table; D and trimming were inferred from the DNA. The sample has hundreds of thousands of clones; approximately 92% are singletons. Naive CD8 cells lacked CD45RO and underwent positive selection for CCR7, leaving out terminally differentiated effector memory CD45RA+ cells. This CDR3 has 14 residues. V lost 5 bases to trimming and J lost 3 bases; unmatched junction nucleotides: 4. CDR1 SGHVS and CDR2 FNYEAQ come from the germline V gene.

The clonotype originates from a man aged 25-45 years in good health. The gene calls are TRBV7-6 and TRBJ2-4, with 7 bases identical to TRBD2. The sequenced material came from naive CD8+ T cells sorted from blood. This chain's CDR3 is CASSPPSGKNIQYF. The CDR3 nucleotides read TGTGCCAGCAGCCCTCCTAGCGGCAAAAACATTCAGTACTTC.